This T cell receptor beta chain stems from a study of T-cell memory formation after mild COVID-19. Germline CDR1 KGHSH, CDR2 LQKENI. The CDR3 totals 14 residues. V was cut by 0 bases and J by 6 bases, with 11 bases left in between. It was 5'RACE with constant-segment primers that produced the TCR alpha and TCR beta cDNA libraries, which carried sample barcodes and UMIs. TCRdb reprocessed the 5' RACE reads via MiXCR and lists one record per CDR3 protein. The repertoire includes a few hundred thousand distinct CDR3 sequences, about 23% of them detected once, and approximately 12% sits in the top ten. Study outcomes and limitations: The finding that pre-infection memory included some responding clones suggested that cross-reactive memory joined. The study found balanced CD4/CD8 in clones contracting day 15 to 85 and a CD4+ lean in later expanders.

The table lists this clonotype with a few counts. Its antigen is unknown. Sequencing used PBMCs or a T cell subset sorted from them (not recorded which). The origin of this receptor is an adult woman who had mild COVID-19 (a few samples of this study predate the infection). Cell type and time point are not known. This chain connects TRBV18 to TRBJ1-1; maybe TRBD1 (5 bases). The CDR3 region is CASSPPVRGPEAFF. In DNA form, the CDR3 reads TGTGCCAGCTCACCACCGGTCCGGGGCCCTGAAGCTTTCTTT.